The clone carrying this T cell receptor (beta chain) was found once. The antigen is undetermined. Carrying unique molecular identifiers, the cDNA also gained a universal primer site through template switching. TCRdb independently ran MiXCR on the 5' RACE reads; one entry per CDR3 protein. The data hold 500,000 to 650,000 distinct CDR3 sequences, with about a fifth observed a single time. The data belong to a study of identical twins. Study results and limitations: Twins shared out-of-frame alpha sequences with excess low generation probability. Conclusions were drawn cross-sectionally by statistical analysis, without following the same donors.

The CDR3 consists of 17 residues. The V end lost 5 bases, the J end lost 1 base, and 19 bases lay between the germline ends. Germline values: CDR1 SGHVS, CDR2 FNYEAQ. In addition, the sample was reused for a study of yellow fever vaccine responses in identical twins. That work contributes: Twins' vaccine T cell response reportedly gave the appearance of partial convergence and partial personalization.

Material: CD4+ T cells sorted from blood. This sequence joins TRBV7-6 and TRBJ2-3, with D perhaps TRBD1 or TRBD2 (5 bases each). The receptor's source is a woman under 30 in good health. CDR3 protein: CASSPWDAAGRTDTQYF. CDR3 nucleotide sequence: TGTGCCAGCAGCCCTTGGGACGCGGCGGGTCGCACAGATACGCAGTATTTT.